This TCR beta chain was sequenced in a study of beta chain features in type 1 diabetes. Study conclusions and caveats: A moderate, significant TCRB CDR3 shortening appeared in type 1 diabetes across four CD4+ subsets.

All of the isolated RNA was reverse transcribed, so expressed TCRB transcripts were sequenced. Only in-frame clones appear in the TCRdb table, and some are missing; sequencing was by immunoSEQ multiplex PCR. The table shows 600,000 or so clones, with about 14% occurring only once. This CDR3 is built from 15 residues. Trimming took 1 base from V and 1 from J, leaving 10 bases between them. CDR1 and CDR2 from the germline V gene are KGHSH and LQKENI. Notes on this clone: Antigen unknown.

The V gene is TRBV18, the J gene TRBJ1-1; D call uncertain. The source of this sequence is a man aged 18 to 29 with type 1 diabetes. The sample was naive CD4+ T cells from blood. The DNA for the CDR3 is TGTGCCAGCTCACCACAAAGGGATTCGAACACTGAAGCTTTCTTT. This encodes CASSPQRDSNTEAFF.